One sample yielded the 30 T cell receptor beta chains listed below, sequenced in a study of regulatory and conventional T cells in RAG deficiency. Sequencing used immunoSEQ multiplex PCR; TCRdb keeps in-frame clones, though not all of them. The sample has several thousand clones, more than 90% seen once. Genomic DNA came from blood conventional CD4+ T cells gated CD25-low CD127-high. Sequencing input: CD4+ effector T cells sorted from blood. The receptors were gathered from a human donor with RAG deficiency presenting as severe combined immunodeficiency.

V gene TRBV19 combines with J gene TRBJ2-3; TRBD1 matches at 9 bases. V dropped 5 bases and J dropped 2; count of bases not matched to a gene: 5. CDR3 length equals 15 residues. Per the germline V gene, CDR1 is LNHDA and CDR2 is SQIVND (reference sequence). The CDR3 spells CASSLGQGYTDTQYF. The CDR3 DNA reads TGTGCCAGTAGTCTGGGACAGGGATACACAGATACGCAGTATTTT.

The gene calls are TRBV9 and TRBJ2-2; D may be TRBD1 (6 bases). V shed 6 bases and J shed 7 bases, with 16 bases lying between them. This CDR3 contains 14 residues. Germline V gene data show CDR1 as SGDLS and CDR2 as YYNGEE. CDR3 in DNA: TGTGCCAGCAACAGAGAGGGGGTTTTCGGGGAGCTGTTTTTT. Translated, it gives CASNREGVFGELFF.

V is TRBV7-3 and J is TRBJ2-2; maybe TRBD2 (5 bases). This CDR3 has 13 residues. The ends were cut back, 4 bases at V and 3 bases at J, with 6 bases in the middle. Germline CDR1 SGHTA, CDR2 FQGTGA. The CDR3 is CASSWRDTGELFF. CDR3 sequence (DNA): TGTGCCAGCAGCTGGCGGGACACCGGGGAGCTGTTTTTT.

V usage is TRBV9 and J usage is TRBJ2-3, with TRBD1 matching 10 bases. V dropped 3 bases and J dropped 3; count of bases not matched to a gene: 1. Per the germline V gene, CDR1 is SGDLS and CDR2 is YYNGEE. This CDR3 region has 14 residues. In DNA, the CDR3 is TGTGCCAGCAGCGCGGACAGGGGGACAGATACGCAGTATTTT. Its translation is CASSADRGTDTQYF.

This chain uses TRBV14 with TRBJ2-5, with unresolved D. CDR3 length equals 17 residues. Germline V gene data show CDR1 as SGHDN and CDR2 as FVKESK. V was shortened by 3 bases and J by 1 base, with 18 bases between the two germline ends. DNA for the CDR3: TGTGCCAGCAGCCATCGTCCAATTGCCGGCGCCCAAGAGACCCAGTACTTC. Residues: CASSHRPIAGAQETQYF.

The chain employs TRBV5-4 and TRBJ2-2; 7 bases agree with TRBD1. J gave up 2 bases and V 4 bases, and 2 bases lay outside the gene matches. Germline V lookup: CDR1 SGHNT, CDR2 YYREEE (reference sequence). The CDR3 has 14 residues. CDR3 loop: CASSRDRNTGELFF. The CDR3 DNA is TGTGCCAGCAGCCGGGACAGAAACACCGGGGAGCTGTTTTTT.

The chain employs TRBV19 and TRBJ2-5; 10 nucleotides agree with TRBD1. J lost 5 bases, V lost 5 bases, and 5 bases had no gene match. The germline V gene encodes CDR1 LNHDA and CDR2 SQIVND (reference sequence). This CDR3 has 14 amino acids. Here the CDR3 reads CASSPPGQGETQYF. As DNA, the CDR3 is TGTGCCAGTAGTCCACCGGGACAGGGGGAGACCCAGTACTTC.

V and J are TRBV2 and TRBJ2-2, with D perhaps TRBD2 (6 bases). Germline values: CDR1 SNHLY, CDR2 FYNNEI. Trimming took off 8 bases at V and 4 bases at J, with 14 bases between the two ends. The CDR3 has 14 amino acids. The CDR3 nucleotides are TGTGCCAGCGGGCGGGACTTGGGCACCGGGGAGCTGTTTTTT. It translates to CASGRDLGTGELFF.

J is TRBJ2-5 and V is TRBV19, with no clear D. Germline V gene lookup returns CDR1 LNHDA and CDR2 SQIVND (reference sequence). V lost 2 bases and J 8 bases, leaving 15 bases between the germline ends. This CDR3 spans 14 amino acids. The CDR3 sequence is CASSISVQVGTQYF. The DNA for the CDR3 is TGTGCCAGTAGTATATCGGTGCAGGTGGGAACCCAGTACTTC.

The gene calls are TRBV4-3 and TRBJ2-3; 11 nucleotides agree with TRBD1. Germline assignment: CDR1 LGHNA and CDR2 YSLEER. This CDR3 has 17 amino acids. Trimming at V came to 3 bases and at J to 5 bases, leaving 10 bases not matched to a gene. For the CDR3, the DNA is TGCGCCAGCAGCCACCAAACCCGGACAGGGGGCAGAGATACGCAGTATTTT. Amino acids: CASSHQTRTGGRDTQYF.

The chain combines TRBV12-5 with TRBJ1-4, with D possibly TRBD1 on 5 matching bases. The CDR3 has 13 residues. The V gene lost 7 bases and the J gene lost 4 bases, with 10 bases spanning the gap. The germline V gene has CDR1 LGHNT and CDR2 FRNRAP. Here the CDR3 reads CASARDFNEKLFF. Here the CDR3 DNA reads TGTGCTAGTGCCCGGGACTTTAATGAAAAACTGTTTTTT.

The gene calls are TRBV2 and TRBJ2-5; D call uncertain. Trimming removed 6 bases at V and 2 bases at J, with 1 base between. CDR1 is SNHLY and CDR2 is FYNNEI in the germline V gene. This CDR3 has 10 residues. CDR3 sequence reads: CASRQETQYF. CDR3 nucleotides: TGTGCCAGCAGGCAAGAGACCCAGTACTTC.

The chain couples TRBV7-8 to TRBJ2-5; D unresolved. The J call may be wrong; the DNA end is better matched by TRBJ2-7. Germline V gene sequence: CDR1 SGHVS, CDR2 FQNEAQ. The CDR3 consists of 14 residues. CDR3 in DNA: TGTGCCAGCCAATACAGCGATGGGTACTACGAGCAGTACTTC. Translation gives CASQYSDGYYEQYF.

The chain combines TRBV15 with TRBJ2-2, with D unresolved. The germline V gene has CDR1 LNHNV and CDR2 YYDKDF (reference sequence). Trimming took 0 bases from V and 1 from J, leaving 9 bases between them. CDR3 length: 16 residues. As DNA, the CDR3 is TGTGCCACCAGCAGAGATCGACACAGGAACACCGGGGAGCTGTTTTTT. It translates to CATSRDRHRNTGELFF.

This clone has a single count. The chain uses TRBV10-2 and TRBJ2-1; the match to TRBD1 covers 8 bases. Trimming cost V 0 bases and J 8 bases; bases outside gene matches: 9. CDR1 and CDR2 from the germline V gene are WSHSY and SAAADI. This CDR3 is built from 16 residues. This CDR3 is CASSESWTGFGYEQFF. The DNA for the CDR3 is TGCGCCAGCAGTGAGTCGTGGACAGGGTTTGGCTATGAGCAGTTCTTC.

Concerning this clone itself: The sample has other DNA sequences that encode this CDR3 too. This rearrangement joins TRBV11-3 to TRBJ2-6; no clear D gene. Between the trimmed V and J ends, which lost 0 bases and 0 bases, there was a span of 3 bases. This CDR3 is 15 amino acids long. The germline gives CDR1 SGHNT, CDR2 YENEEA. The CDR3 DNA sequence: TGTGCCAGCAGCTTAGACAGCTCTGGGGCCAACGTCCTGACTTTC. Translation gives CASSLDSSGANVLTF.

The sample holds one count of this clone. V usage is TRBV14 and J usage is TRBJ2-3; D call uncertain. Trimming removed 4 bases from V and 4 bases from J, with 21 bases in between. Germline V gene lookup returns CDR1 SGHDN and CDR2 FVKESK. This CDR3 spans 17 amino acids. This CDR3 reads CASSPPDGRVPADTQYF. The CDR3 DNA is TGTGCCAGCAGCCCCCCCGACGGAAGGGTACCGGCAGATACGCAGTATTTT.

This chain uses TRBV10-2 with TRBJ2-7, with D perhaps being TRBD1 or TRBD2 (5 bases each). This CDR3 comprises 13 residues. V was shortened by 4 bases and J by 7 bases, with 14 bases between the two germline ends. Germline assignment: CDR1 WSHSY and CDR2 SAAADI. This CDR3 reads CASSGDQGREQYF. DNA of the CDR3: TGCGCCAGCAGTGGGGACCAAGGACGGGAGCAGTACTTC.

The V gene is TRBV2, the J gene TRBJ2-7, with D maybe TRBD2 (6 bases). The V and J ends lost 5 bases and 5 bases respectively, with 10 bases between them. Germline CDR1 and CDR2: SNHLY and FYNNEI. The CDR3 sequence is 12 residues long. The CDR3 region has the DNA TGTGCCAGCAGTTGGGGGGTCCACGAGCAGTACTTC. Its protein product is CASSWGVHEQYF.

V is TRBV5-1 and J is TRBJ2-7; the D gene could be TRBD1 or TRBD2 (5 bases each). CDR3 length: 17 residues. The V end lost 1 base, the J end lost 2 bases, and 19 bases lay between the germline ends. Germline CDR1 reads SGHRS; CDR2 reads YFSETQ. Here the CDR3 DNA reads TGCGCCAGCAGCTTGTGGGTGCGGCAGGGAGTAACCTACGAGCAGTACTTC. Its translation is CASSLWVRQGVTYEQYF.

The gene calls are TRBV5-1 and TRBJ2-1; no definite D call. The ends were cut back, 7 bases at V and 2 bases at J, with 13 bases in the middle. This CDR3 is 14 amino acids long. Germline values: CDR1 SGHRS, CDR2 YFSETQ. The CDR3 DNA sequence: TGCGCCAGCTATAGCCCAGTACCCTACAATGAGCAGTTCTTC. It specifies CASYSPVPYNEQFF.

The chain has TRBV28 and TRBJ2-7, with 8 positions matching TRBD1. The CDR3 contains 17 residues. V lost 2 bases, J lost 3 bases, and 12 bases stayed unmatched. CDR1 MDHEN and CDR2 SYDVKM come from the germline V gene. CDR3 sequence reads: CASSLIFGQGAVYEQYF. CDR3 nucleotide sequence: TGTGCCAGCAGTTTAATTTTCGGTCAGGGGGCGGTCTACGAGCAGTACTTC.

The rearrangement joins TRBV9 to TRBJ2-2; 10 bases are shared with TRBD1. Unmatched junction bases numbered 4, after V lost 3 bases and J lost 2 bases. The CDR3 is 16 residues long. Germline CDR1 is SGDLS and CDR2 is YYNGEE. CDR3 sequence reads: CASSGGTGVNTGELFF. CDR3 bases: TGTGCCAGCAGCGGAGGGACAGGGGTTAACACCGGGGAGCTGTTTTTT.

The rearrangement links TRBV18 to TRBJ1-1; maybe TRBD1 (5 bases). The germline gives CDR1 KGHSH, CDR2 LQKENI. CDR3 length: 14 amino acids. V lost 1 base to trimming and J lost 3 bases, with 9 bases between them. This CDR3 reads CASSPLGGYTEAFF. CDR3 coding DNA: TGTGCCAGCTCACCACTGGGGGGGTACACTGAAGCTTTCTTT.

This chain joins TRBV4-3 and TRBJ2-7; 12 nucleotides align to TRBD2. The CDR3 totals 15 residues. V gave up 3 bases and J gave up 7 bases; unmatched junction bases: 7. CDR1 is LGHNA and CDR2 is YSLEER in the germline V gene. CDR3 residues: CASSQQTSGRSEQYF. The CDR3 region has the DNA TGCGCCAGCAGCCAGCAGACTAGCGGGAGAAGTGAGCAGTACTTC.

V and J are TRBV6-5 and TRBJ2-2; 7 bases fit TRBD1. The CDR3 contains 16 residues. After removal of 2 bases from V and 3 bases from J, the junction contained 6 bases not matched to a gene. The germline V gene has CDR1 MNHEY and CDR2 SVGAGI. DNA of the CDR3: TGTGCCAGCAGTTACGAAGGGGGCGCTTACACCGGGGAGCTGTTTTTT. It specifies CASSYEGGAYTGELFF.

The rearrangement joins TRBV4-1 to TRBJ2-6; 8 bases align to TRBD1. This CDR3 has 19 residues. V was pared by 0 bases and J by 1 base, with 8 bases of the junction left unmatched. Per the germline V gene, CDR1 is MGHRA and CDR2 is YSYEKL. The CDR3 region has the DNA TGCGCCAGCAGCCAAGAACGGGGACAGGTCTATTCTGGGGCCAACGTCCTGACTTTC. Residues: CASSQERGQVYSGANVLTF.

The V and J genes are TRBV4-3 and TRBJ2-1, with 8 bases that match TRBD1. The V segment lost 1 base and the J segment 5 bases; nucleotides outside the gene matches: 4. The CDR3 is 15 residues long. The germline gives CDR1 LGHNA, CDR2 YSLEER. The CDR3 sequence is CASSQADRANNEQFF. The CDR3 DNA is TGCGCCAGCAGCCAAGCGGACAGGGCCAACAATGAGCAGTTCTTC.

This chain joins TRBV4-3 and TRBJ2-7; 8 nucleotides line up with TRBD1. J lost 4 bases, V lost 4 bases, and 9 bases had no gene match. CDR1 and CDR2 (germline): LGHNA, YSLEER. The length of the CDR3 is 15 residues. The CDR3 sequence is CASSLDVRGQYEQYF. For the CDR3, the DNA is TGCGCCAGCAGCCTCGACGTCAGGGGGCAGTACGAGCAGTACTTC.

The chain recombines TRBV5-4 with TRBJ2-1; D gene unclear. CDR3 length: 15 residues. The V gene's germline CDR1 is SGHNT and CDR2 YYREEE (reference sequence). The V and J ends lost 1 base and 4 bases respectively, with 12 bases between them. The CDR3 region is CASSLSGTLYNEQFF. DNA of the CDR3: TGTGCCAGCAGCTTGTCAGGAACATTATACAATGAGCAGTTCTTC.